The clone carrying this T cell receptor beta chain was recorded at least ten times. Antigen specificity is unknown. TCR beta CDR3 regions were amplified from RNA transcripts. The study used the HTBI primer set for a first-round RT-PCR of the TCR CDR3. TCRdb re-called the multiplex PCR reads with MiXCR, one entry per CDR3 protein. The sample lists a few hundred thousand distinct CDR3 sequences, around 21% seen once, with 26% in the top ten. The data were obtained in a study of T cells in Graves' hyperthyroidism and ophthalmopathy. This CDR3 comprises 15 residues. The V gene lost 8 bases and the J gene lost 0 bases, with 14 bases spanning the gap. Looked up from germline, CDR1 is MDHEN and CDR2 is SYDVKM. The study, taken as a whole, reports: Ophthalmopathy was distinguished from stable hyperthyroidism by 13 V-J signatures.

Sequenced material: blood. The chain joins TRBV28 to TRBJ1-3; tentative D call: TRBD1 (5 bases). This TCR was sampled from a man younger than 35 with Graves' hyperthyroidism. CDR3 loop: CASGASRVSGNTIYF. CDR3 coding DNA: TGTGCCAGCGGTGCGTCCAGGGTCTCTGGAAACACCATATATTTT.